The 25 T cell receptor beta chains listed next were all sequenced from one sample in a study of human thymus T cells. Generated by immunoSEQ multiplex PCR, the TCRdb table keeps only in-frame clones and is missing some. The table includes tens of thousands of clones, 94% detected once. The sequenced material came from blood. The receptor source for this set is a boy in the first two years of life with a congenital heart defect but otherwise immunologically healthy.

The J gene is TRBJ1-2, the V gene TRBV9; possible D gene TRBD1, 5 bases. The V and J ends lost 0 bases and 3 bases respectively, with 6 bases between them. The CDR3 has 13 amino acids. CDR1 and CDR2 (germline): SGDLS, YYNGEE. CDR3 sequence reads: CASSVGTYYGYTF. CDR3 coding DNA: TGTGCCAGCAGCGTAGGGACATACTATGGCTACACCTTC.

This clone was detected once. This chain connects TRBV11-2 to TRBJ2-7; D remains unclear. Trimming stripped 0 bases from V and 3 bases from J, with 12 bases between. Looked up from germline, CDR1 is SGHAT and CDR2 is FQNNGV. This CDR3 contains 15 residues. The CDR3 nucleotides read TGTGCCAGCAGCTTAGATAAGGGTAGAGGCTACGAGCAGTACTTC. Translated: CASSLDKGRGYEQYF.

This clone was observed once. CDR3 coding DNA: TGTGCCAGCAGTTTCGGACGTCACTCTGGGGCCAACGTCCTGACTTTC. Amino acid sequence: CASSFGRHSGANVLTF. The chain links TRBV27 to TRBJ2-6; D remains unclear. The V end lost 3 bases, the J end lost 0 bases, and 9 bases lay between the germline ends. The germline gives CDR1 MNHEY, CDR2 SMNVEV (reference sequence). The CDR3 is 16 amino acids.

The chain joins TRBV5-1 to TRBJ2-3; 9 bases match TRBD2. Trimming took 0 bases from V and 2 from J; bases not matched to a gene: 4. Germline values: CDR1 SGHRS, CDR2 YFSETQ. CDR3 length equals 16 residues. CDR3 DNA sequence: TGCGCCAGCAGCTTGGTGCTAGCGGGACTCACAGATACGCAGTATTTT. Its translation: CASSLVLAGLTDTQYF.

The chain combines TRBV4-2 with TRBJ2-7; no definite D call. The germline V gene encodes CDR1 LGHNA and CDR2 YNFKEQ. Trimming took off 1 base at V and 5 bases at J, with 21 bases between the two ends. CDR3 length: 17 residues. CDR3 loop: CASSQAPIPGSMNEQYF. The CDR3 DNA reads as TGTGCCAGCAGCCAAGCCCCCATCCCGGGTAGCATGAACGAGCAGTACTTC.

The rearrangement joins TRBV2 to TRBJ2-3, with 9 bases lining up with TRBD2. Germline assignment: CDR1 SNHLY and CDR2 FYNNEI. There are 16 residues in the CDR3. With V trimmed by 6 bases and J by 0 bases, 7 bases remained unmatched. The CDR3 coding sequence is TGTGCCAGCAGCCTCATTGGACTAGCGAGCACAGATACGCAGTATTTT. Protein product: CASSLIGLASTDTQYF. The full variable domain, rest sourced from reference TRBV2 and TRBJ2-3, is EPEVTQTPSHQVTQMGQEVILRCVPISNHLYFYWYRQILGQKVEFLVSFYNNEISEKSEIFDDQFSVERPDGSNFTLKIRSTKLEDSAMYFCASSLIGLASTDTQYFGPGTRLTVL.

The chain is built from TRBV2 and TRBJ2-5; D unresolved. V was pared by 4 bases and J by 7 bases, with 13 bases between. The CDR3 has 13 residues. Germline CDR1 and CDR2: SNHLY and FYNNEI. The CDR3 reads CASSVVGIGTQYF. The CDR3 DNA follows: TGTGCCAGCAGTGTGGTTGGCATAGGGACCCAGTACTTC.

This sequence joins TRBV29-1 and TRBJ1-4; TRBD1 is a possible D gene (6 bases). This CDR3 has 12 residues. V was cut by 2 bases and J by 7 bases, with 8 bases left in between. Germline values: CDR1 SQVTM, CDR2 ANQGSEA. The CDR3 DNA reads TGCAGCGTTGAACAGGGGACTGAAAAACTGTTTTTT. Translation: CSVEQGTEKLFF. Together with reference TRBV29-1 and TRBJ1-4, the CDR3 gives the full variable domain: SAVISQKPSRDICQRGTSLTIQCQVDSQVTMMFWYRQQPGQSLTLIATANQGSEATYESGFVIDKFPISRPNLTFSTLTVSNMSPEDSSIYLCSVEQGTEKLFFGSGTQLSVL.

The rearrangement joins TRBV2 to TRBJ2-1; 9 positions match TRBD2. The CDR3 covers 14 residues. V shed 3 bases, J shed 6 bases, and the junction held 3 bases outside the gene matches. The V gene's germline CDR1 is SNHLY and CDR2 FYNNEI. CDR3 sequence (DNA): TGTGCCAGCAGTGATCCTAGCGGGATCAATGAGCAGTTCTTC. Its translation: CASSDPSGINEQFF.

CDR3 amino acids: CASSESGNLGYNEQFF. The CDR3 DNA reads TGTGCCAGCAGTGAATCAGGGAATTTAGGGTACAATGAGCAGTTCTTC. The gene calls are TRBV25-1 and TRBJ2-1; maybe TRBD1 (5 bases). The CDR3 runs 16 residues. Germline V gene data show CDR1 as MGHDK and CDR2 as SYGVNS. V lost 1 base and J lost 4, with 14 bases in between.

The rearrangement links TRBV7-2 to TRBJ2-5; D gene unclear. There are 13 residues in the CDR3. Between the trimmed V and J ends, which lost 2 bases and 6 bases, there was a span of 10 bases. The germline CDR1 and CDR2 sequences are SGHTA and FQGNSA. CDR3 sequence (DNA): TGTGCCAGCAGCTTATTTCTTGGGCAGACCCAGTACTTC. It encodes CASSLFLGQTQYF.

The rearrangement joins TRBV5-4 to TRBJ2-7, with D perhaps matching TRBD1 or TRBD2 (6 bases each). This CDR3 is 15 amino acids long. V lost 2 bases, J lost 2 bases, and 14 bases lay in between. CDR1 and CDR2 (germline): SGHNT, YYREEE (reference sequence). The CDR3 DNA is TGTGCCAGCAGCTTTTTTTCCGGGGGCCCCTACGAGCAGTACTTC. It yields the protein CASSFFSGGPYEQYF.

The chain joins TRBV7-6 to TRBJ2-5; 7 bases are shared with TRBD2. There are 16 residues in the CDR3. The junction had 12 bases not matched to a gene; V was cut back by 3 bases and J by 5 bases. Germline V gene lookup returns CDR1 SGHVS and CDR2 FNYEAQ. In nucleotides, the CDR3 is TGTGCCAGCAGCTTCGCCCCGGGACTACCCTTGGAGACCCAGTACTTC. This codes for CASSFAPGLPLETQYF.

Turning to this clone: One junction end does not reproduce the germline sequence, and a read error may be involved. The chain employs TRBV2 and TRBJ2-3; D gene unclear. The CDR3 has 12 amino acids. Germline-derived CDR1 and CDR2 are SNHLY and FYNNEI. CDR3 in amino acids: CASSQAAVTQYF. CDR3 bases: TGTGCCAGCAGTCAAGCTGCGGTTACGCAGTATTTT. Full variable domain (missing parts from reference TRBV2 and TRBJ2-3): EPEVTQTPSHQVTQMGQEVILRCVPISNHLYFYWYRQILGQKVEFLVSFYNNEISEKSEIFDDQFSVERPDGSNFTLKIRSTKLEDSAMYFCASSQAAVTQYFGPGTRLTVL.

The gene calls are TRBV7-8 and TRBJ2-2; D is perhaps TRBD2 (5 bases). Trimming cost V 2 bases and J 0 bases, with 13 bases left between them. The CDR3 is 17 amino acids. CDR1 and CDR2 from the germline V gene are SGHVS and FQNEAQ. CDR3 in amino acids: CASSLLEAHANTGELFF. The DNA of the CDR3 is TGTGCCAGCAGCTTATTGGAGGCCCACGCGAACACCGGGGAGCTGTTTTTT.

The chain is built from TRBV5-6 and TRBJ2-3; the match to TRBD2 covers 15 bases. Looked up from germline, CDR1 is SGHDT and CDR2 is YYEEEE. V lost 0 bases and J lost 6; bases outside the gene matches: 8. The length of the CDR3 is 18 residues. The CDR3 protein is CASSLVRTSGGASDTQYF. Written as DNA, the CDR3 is TGTGCCAGCAGCTTGGTTCGGACTAGCGGGGGGGCATCCGATACGCAGTATTTT. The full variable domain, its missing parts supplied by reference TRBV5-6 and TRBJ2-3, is DAGVTQSPTHLIKTRGQQVTLRCSPKSGHDTVSWYQQALGQGPQFIFQYYEEEERQRGNFPDRFSGHQFPNYSSELNVNALLLGDSALYLCASSLVRTSGGASDTQYFGPGTRLTVL.

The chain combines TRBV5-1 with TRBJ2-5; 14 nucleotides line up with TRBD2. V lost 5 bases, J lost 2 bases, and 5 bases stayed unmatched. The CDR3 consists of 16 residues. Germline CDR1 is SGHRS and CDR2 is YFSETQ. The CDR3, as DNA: TGCGCCAGCAGATTCGGACTAGCGGGGGGTCAAGAGACCCAGTACTTC. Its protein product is CASRFGLAGGQETQYF.

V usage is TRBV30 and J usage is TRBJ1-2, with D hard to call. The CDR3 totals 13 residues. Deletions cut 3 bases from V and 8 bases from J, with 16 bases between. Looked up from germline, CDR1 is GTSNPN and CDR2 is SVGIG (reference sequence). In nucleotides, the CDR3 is TGTGCCTGGAGCCCTGACCCCTCGGGCGGCTACACCTTC. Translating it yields CAWSPDPSGGYTF.

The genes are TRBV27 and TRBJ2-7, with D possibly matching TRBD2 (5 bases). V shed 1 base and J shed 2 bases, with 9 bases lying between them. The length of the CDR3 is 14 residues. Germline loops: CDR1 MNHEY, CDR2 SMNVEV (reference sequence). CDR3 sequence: CASSLLVGAYEQYF. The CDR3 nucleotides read TGTGCCAGCAGTTTATTGGTCGGGGCCTACGAGCAGTACTTC.

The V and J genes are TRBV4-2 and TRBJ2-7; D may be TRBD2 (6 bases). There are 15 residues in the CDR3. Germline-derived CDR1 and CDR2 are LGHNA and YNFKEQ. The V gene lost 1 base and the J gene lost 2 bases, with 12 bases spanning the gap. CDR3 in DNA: TGTGCCAGCAGCCAAGCCCAGGGAGGAGCCTACGAGCAGTACTTC. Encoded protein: CASSQAQGGAYEQYF.

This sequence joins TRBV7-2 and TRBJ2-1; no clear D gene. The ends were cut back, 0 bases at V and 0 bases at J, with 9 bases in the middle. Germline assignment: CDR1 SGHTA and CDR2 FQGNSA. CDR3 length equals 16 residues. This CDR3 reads CASSLAGPISYNEQFF. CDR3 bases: TGTGCCAGCAGCTTAGCTGGGCCCATCTCCTACAATGAGCAGTTCTTC.

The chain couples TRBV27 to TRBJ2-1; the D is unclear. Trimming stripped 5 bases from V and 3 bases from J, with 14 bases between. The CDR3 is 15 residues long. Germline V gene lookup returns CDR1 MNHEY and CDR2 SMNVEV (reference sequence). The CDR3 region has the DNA TGTGCCAGCAGTCCCCCCGTCGGCCACTACAATGAGCAGTTCTTC. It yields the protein CASSPPVGHYNEQFF.

The CDR3 loop reads CASSLNNYGYTF. The CDR3 bases are TGTGCCAGCAGCTTAAATAACTATGGCTACACCTTC. J is TRBJ1-2 and V is TRBV7-8; D is unresolved. Germline assignment: CDR1 SGHVS and CDR2 FQNEAQ. This CDR3 spans 12 amino acids. V dropped 2 bases and J dropped 1 base, with 2 bases sitting between them.

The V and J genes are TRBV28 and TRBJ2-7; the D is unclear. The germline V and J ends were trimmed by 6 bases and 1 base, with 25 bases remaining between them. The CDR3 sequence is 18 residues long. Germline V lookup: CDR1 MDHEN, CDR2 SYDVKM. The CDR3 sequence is CASSPRLVEKEKSYEQYF. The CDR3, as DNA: TGTGCCAGCAGCCCGAGGCTAGTGGAAAAGGAGAAATCCTACGAGCAGTACTTC.

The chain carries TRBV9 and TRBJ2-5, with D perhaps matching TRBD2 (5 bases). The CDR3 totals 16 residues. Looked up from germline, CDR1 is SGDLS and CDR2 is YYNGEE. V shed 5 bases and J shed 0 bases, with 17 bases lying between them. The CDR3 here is CASSSTQTTDQETQYF. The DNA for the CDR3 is TGTGCCAGCAGTTCGACTCAGACTACCGACCAAGAGACCCAGTACTTC.